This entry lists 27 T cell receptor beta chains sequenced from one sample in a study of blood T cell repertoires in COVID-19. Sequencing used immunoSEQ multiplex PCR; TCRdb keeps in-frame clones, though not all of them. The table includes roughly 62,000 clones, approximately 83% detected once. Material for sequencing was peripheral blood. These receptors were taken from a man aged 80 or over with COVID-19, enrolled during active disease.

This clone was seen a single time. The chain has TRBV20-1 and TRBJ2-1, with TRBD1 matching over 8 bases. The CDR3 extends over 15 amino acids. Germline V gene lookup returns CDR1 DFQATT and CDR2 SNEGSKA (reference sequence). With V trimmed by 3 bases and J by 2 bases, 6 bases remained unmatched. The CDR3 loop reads CSASIPGGAYNEQFF. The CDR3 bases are TGCAGTGCTAGTATCCCAGGGGGCGCCTACAATGAGCAGTTCTTC.

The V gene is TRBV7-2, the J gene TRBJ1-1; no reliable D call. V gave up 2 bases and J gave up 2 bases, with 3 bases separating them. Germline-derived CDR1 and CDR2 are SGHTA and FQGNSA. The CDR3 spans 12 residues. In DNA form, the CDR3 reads TGTGCCAGCAGCTTACTCAACACTGAAGCTTTCTTT. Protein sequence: CASSLLNTEAFF.

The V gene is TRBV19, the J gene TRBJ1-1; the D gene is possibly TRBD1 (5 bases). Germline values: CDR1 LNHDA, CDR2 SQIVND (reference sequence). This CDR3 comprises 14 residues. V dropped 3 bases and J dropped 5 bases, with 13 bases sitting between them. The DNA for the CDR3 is TGTGCCAGTAGTATCCGAGGGGAGGGTACTGAAGCTTTCTTT. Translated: CASSIRGEGTEAFF.

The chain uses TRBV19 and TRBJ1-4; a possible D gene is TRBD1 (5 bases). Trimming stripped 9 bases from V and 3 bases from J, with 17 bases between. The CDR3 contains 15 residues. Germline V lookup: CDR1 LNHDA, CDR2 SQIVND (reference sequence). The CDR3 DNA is TGTGCCAGCGCCCCAGGGCCAGGCCCTAATGAAAAACTGTTTTTT. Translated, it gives CASAPGPGPNEKLFF.

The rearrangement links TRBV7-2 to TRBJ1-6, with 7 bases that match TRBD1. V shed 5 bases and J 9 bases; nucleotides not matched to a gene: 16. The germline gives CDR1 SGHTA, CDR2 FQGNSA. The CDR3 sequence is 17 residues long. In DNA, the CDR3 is TGTGCCAGCAGCCCCCGGGGGCAGGGGGGCCGGAGTTCACCCCTCCACTTT. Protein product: CASSPRGQGGRSSPLHF.

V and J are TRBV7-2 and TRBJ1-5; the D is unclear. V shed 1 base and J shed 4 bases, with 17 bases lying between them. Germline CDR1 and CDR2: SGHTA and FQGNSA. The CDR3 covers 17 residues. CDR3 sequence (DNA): TGTGCCAGCAGCTTAGGTACCGCGGGGATGGGGAATCAGCCCCAGCATTTT. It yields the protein CASSLGTAGMGNQPQHF.

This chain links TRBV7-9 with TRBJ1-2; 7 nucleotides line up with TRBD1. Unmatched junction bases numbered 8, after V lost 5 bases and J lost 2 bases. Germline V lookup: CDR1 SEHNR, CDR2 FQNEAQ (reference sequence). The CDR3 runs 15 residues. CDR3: CASSNSDRVNYGYTF. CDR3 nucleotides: TGTGCCAGCAGCAACTCCGACAGGGTGAACTATGGCTACACCTTC.

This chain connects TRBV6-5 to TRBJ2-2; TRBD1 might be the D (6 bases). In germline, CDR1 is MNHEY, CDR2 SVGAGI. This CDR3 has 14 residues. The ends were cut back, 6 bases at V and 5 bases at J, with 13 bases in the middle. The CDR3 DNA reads TGTGCCAGCAGCCAGGACAGAATTACCGGGGAGCTGTTTTTT. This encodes CASSQDRITGELFF.

The CDR3 sequence: CASSNTGRDYGYTF. The DNA of the CDR3 is TGTGCCAGCAGTAACACAGGGCGAGACTATGGCTACACCTTC. This rearrangement joins TRBV6-5 to TRBJ1-2, with a possible D match to TRBD1 (6 bases). The length of the CDR3 is 14 residues. V gave up 5 bases and J gave up 3 bases, with 13 bases separating them. Per the germline V gene, CDR1 is MNHEY and CDR2 is SVGAGI.

The CDR3 DNA reads as TGCAGCGTTACTACTAGCGGTGCCCGCTCCTACAATGAGCAGTTCTTC. This gives the protein CSVTTSGARSYNEQFF. J is TRBJ2-1 and V is TRBV29-1; 8 bases fit TRBD2. Germline V CDR1 and CDR2: SQVTM, ANQGSEA. The CDR3 runs to 16 residues. Trimming at V came to 5 bases and at J to 0 bases, leaving 9 bases not matched to a gene.

The chain's CDR3 is CASSGWTGGDAGNTIYF. The CDR3 DNA reads as TGTGCCAGCAGTGGTTGGACAGGGGGCGATGCTGGAAACACCATATATTTT. The chain is built from TRBV6-1 and TRBJ1-3, with 11 bases identical to TRBD1. Germline V gene data show CDR1 as MNHNS and CDR2 as SASEGT. This CDR3 spans 17 amino acids. The J segment lost 2 bases and the V segment lost 4 bases, leaving 7 bases of the junction unmatched.

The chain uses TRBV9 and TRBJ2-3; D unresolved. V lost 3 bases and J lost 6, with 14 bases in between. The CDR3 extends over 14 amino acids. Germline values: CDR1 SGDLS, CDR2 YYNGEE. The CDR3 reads CASSAHQDRDTQYF. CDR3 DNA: TGTGCCAGCAGCGCCCATCAAGATCGGGATACGCAGTATTTT.

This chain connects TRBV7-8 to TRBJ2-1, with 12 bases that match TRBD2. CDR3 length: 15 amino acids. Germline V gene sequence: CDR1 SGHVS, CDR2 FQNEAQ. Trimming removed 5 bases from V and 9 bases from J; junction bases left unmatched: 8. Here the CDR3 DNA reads TGTGCCAGCAGCCCAGGACTAGCGGGAAGGATTGAGCAGTTCTTC. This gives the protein CASSPGLAGRIEQFF.

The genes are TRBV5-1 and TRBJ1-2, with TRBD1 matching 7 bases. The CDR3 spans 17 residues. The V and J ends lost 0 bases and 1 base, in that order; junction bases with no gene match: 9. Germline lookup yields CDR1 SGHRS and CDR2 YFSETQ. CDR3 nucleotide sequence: TGCGCCAGCAGCTTGGCCGCAGGGACAGCGAATAACTATGGCTACACCTTC. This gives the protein CASSLAAGTANNYGYTF. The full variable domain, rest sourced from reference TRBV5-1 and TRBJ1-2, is KAGVTQTPRYLIKTRGQQVTLSCSPISGHRSVSWYQQTPGQGLQFLFEYFSETQRNKGNFPGRFSGRQFSNSRSEMNVSTLELGDSALYLCASSLAAGTANNYGYTFGSGTRLTVV.

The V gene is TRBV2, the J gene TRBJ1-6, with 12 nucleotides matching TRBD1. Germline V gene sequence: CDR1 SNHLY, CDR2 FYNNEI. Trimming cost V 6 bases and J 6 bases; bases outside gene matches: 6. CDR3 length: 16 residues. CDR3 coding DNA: TGTGCCAGCAGAGGGACAGGGGGCGCTGGTAATTCACCCCTCCACTTT. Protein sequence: CASRGTGGAGNSPLHF.

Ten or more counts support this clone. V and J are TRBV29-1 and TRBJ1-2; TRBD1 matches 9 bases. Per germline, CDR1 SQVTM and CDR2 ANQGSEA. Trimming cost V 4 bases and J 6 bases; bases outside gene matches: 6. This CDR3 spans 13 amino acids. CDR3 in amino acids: CSVVTGGPHGYTF. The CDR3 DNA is TGCAGCGTTGTAACAGGGGGCCCCCATGGCTACACCTTC. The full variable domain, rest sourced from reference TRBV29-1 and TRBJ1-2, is SAVISQKPSRDICQRGTSLTIQCQVDSQVTMMFWYRQQPGQSLTLIATANQGSEATYESGFVIDKFPISRPNLTFSTLTVSNMSPEDSSIYLCSVVTGGPHGYTFGSGTRLTVV.

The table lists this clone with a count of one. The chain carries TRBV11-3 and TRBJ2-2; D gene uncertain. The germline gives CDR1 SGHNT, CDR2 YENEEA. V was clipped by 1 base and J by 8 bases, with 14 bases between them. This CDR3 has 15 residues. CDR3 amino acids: CASSLVRDGAGELFF. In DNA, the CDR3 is TGTGCCAGCAGCTTAGTCCGTGACGGAGCGGGGGAGCTGTTTTTT.

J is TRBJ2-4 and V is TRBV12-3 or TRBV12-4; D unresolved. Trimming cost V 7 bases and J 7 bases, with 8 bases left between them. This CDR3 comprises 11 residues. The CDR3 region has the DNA TGTGCCAGCACCCTCAGTAACATTCAGTACTTC. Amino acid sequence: CASTLSNIQYF.

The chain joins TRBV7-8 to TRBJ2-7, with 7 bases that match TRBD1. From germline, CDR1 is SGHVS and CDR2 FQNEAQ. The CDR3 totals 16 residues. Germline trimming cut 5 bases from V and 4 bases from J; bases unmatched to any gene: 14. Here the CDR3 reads CASSPRTGTSGYEQYV. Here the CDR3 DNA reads TGTGCCAGCAGCCCCCGGACAGGAACCTCCGGGTACGAGCAGTACGTC.

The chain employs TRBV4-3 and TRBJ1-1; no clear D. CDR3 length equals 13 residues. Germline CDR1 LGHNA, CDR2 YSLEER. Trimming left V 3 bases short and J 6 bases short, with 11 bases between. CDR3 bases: TGCGCCAGCAGCCATCGACCGGGGTCTGAAGCTTTCTTT. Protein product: CASSHRPGSEAFF.

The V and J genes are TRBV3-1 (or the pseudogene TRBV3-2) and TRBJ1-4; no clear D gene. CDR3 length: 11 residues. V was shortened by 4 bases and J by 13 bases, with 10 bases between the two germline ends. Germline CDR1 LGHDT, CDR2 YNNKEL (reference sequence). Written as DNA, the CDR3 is TGTGCCAGCAGCCGCGCTGGGAGACTGTTTTTT. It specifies CASSRAGRLFF.

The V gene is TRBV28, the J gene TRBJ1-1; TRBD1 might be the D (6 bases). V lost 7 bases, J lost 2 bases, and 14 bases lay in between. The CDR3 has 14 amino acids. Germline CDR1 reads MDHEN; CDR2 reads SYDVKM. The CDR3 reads CASKGGDKNTEAFF. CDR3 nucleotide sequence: TGTGCCAGCAAAGGGGGGGACAAAAACACTGAAGCTTTCTTT.

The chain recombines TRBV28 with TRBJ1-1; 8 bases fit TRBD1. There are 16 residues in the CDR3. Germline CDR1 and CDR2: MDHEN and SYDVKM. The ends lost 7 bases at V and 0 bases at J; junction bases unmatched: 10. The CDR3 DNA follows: TGTGCCAGCAATCCACCAGGACAGGGAATGAACACTGAAGCTTTCTTT. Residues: CASNPPGQGMNTEAFF.

The CDR3 coding sequence is TGCGCCAGCAGCGATGGGGGGACCCAGGACACTGAAGCTTTCTTT. Translating gives CASSDGGTQDTEAFF. J is TRBJ1-1 and V is TRBV5-1; D is possibly TRBD1 (5 bases). There are 15 residues in the CDR3. The germline V and J ends were trimmed by 4 bases and 3 bases, with 16 bases remaining between them. CDR1 and CDR2 from the germline V gene are SGHRS and YFSETQ. Full variable domain (rest looked up from reference TRBV5-1 and TRBJ1-1): KAGVTQTPRYLIKTRGQQVTLSCSPISGHRSVSWYQQTPGQGLQFLFEYFSETQRNKGNFPGRFSGRQFSNSRSEMNVSTLELGDSALYLCASSDGGTQDTEAFFGQGTRLTVV.

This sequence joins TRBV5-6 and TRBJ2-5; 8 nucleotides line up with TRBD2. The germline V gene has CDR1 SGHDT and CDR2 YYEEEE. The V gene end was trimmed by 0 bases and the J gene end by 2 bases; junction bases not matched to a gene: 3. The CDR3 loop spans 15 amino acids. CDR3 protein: CASSLVTSEQETQYF. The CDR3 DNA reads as TGTGCCAGCAGCTTGGTGACTAGCGAACAAGAGACCCAGTACTTC.

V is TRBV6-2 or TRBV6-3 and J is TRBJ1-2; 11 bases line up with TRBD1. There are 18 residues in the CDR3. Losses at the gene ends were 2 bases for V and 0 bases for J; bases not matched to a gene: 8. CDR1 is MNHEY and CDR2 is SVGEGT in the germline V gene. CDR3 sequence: CASSYPTWTGGSNYGYTF. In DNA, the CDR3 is TGTGCCAGCAGTTACCCCACGTGGACAGGGGGCTCTAACTATGGCTACACCTTC.

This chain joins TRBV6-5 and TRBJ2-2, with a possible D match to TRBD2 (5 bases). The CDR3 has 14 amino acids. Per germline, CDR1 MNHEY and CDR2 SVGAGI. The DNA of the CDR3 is TGTGCTTCGAAGGAGGCTTCGAACACCGGGGAGCTGTTTTTT. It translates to CASKEASNTGELFF.